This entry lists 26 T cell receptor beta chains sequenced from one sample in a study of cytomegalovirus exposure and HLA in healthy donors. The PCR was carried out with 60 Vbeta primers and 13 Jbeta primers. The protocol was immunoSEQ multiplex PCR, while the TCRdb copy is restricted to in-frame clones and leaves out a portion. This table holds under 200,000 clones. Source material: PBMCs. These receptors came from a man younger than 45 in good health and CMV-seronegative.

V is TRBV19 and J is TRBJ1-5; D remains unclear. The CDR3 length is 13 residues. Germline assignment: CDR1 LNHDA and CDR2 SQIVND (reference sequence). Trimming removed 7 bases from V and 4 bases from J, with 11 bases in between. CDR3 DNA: TGTGCCAGTAAACAAACGCGGAATCAGCCCCAGCATTTT. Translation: CASKQTRNQPQHF.

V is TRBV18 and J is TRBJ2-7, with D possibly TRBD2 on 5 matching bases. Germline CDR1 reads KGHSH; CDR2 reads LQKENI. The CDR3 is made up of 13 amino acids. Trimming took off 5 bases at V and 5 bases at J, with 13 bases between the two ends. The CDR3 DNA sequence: TGTGCCAGCTCATCCCCTACTAGGGACGAGCAGTACTTC. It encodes CASSSPTRDEQYF.

This CDR3 is CASSFRSEETQYF. The CDR3 DNA is TGTGCCAGCAGCTTTAGAAGCGAAGAGACCCAGTACTTC. The rearrangement joins TRBV11-3 to TRBJ2-5; D unclear. V was shortened by 3 bases and J by 3 bases, with 8 bases between the two germline ends. The CDR3 contains 13 residues. Germline CDR1 and CDR2: SGHNT and YENEEA.

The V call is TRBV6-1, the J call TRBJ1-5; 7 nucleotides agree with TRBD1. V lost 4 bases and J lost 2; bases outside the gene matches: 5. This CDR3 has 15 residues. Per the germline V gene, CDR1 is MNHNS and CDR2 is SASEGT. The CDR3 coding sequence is TGTGCCAGCAGTGGACAGGGAGGTCGCAATCAGCCCCAGCATTTT. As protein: CASSGQGGRNQPQHF.

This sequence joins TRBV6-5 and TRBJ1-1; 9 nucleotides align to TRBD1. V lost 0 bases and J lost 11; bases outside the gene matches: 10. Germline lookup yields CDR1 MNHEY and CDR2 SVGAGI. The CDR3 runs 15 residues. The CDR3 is CASSYSRTGGDPAFF. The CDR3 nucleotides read TGTGCCAGCAGTTACTCGCGCACAGGGGGCGATCCGGCTTTCTTT.

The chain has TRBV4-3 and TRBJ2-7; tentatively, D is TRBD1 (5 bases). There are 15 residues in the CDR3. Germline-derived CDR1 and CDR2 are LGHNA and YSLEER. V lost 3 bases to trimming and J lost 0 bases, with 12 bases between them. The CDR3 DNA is TGCGCCAGCAGCCAGGGCGACAGTTACTCCTACGAGCAGTACTTC. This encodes CASSQGDSYSYEQYF.

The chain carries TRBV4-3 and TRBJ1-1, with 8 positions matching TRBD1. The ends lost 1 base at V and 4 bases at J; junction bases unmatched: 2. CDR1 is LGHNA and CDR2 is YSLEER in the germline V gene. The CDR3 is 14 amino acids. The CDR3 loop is CASSQGTGFTEAFF. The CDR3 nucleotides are TGCGCCAGCAGCCAAGGGACAGGGTTCACTGAAGCTTTCTTT.

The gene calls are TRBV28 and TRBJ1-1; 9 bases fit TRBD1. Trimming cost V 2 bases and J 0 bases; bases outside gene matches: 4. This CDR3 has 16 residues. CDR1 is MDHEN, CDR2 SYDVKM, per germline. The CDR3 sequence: CASSLTGQGMNTEAFF. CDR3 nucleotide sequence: TGTGCCAGCAGTTTAACGGGACAGGGCATGAACACTGAAGCTTTCTTT.

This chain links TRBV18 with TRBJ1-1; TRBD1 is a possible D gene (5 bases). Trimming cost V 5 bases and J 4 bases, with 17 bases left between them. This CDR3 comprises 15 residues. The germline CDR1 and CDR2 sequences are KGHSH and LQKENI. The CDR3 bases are TGTGCCAGCTCAGCAGTCGGCAGGGCTGGCACTGAAGCTTTCTTT. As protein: CASSAVGRAGTEAFF. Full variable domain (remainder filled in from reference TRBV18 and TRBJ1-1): NAGVMQNPRHLVRRRGQEARLRCSPMKGHSHVYWYRQLPEEGLKFMVYLQKENIIDESGMPKERFSAEFPKEGPSILRIQQVVRGDSAAYFCASSAVGRAGTEAFFGQGTRLTVV.

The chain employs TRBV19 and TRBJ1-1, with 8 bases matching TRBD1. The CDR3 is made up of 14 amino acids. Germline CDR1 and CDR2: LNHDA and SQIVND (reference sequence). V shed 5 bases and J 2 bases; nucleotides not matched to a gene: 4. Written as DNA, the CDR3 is TGTGCCAGTAGTTTCGGGACAGGTAACACTGAAGCTTTCTTT. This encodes CASSFGTGNTEAFF.

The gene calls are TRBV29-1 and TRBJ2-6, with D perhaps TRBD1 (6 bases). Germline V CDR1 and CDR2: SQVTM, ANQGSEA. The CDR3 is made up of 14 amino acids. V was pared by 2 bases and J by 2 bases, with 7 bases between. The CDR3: CSVERGTGANVLTF. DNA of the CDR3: TGCAGCGTTGAAAGGGGGACTGGGGCCAACGTCCTGACTTTC.

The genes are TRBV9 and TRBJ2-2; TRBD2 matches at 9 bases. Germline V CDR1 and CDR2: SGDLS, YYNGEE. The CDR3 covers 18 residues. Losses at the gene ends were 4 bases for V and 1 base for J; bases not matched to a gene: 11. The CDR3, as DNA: TGTGCCAGCAGCTCACGGGCTAGCGGGATCGTGAACACCGGGGAGCTGTTTTTT. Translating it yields CASSSRASGIVNTGELFF.

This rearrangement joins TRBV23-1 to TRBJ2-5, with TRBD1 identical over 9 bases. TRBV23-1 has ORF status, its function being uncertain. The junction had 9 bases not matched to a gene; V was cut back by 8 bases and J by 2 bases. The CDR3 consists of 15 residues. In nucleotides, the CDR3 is TGCGCCAGCGGGTTACAGGGGGCGGGTCAAGAGACCCAGTACTTC. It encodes CASGLQGAGQETQYF.

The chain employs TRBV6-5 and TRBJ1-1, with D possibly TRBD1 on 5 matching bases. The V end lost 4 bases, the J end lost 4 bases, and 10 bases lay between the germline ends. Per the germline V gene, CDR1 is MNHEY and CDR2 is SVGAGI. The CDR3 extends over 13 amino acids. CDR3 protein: CASSSQGGTEAFF. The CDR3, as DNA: TGTGCCAGCAGTTCCCAGGGTGGCACTGAAGCTTTCTTT.

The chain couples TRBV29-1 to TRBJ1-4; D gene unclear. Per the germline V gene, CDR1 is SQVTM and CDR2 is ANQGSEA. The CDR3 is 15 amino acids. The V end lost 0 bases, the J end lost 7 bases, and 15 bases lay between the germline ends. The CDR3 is CSVEDREVGGEKLFF. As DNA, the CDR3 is TGCAGCGTTGAAGATCGGGAGGTAGGAGGTGAAAAACTGTTTTTT.

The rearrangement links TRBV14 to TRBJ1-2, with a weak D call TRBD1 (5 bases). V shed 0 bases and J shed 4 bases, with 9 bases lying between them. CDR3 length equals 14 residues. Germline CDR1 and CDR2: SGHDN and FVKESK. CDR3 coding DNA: TGTGCCAGCAGCCAAGAGGGCAGGGTCTATGGCTACACCTTC. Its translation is CASSQEGRVYGYTF.

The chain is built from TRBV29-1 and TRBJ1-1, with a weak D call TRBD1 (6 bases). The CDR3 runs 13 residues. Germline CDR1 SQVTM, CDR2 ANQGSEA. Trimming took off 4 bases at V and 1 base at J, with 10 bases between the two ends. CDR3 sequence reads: CSVVQGWNTEAFF. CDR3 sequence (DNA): TGCAGCGTTGTTCAGGGGTGGAACACTGAAGCTTTCTTT. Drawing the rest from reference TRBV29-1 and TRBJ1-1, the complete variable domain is SAVISQKPSRDICQRGTSLTIQCQVDSQVTMMFWYRQQPGQSLTLIATANQGSEATYESGFVIDKFPISRPNLTFSTLTVSNMSPEDSSIYLCSVVQGWNTEAFFGQGTRLTVV.

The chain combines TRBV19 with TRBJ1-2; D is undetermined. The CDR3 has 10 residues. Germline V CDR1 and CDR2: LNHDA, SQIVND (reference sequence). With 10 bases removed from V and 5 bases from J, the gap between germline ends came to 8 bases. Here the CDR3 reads CATGAYGYTF. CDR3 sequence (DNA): TGTGCCACCGGAGCTTATGGCTACACCTTC.

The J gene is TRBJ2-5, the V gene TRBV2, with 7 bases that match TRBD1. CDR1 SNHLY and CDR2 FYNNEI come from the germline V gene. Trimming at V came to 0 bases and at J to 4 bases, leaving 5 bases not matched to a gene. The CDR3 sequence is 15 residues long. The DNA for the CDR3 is TGTGCCAGCAGTGAAGCAGGGGGCGAAGGAGAGACCCAGTACTTC. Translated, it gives CASSEAGGEGETQYF.

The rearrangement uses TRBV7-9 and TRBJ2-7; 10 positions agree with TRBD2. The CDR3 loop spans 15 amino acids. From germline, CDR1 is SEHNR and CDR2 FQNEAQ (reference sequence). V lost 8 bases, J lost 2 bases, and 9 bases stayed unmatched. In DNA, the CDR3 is TGTGCCAGCGGCTCGGCTAGCGGGGGAACCTACGAGCAGTACTTC. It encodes CASGSASGGTYEQYF. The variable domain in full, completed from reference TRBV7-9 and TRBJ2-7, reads DTGVSQNPRHKITKRGQNVTFRCDPISEHNRLYWYRQTLGQGPEFLTYFQNEAQLEKSRLLSDRFSAERPKGSFSTLEIQRTEQGDSAMYLCASGSASGGTYEQYFGPGTRLTVT.

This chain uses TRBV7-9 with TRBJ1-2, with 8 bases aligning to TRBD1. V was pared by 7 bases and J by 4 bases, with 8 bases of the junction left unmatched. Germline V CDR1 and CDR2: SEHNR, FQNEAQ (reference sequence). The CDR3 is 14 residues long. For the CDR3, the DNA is TGTGCCAGCACGCCAGGGGGCGCCAGCTATGGCTACACCTTC. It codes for CASTPGGASYGYTF.

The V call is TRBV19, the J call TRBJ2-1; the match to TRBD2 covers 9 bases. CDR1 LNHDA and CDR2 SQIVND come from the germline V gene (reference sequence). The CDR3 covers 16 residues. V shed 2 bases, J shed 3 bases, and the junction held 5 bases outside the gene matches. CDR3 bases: TGTGCCAGTAGTATACCGGCGGGGGGGGTCTACAATGAGCAGTTCTTC. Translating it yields CASSIPAGGVYNEQFF.

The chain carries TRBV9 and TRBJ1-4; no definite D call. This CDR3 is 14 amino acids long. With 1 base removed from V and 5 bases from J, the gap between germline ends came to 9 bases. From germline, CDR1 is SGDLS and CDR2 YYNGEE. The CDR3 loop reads CASSVQTGNEKLFF. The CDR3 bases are TGTGCCAGCAGCGTACAGACGGGAAATGAAAAACTGTTTTTT.

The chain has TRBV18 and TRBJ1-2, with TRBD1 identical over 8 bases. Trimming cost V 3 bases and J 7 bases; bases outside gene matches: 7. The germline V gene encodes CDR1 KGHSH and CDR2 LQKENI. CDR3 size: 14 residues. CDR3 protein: CASSPRTGKSGYTF. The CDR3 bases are TGTGCCAGCTCACCCCGGACAGGGAAGAGTGGCTACACCTTC.

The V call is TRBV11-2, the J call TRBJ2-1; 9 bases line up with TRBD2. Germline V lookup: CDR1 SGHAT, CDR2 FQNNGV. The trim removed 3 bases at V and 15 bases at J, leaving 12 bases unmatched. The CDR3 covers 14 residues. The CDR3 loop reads CASSFNPSGIRGFF. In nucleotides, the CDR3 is TGTGCCAGCAGCTTCAATCCTAGCGGGATACGGGGGTTCTTC.

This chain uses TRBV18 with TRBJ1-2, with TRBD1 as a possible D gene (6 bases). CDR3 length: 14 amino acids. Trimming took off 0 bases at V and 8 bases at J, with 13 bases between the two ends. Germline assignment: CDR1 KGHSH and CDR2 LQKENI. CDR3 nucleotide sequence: TGTGCCAGCTCACCACCGACAGGTTCGGGGGGCTACACCTTC. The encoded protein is CASSPPTGSGGYTF.